This T cell receptor beta chain was obtained from a study of cytomegalovirus exposure and HLA in healthy donors. Study overall: Unique TCRs numbering around 80 million, obtained from HLA-typed donors, made up an early data release.

PCR involved 60 Vbeta and 13 Jbeta primers. The assay was immunoSEQ multiplex PCR, and TCRdb's table has in-frame clones only and misses some. The sample consists of fewer than 75,000 clones, approximately 83% of them appearing once. The study's findings and limits: Presence/absence analyses assumed roughly uniform sequencing depth across donors. Several V segments, TRBV6-2 and TRBV6-3 among them, could not be told apart and were dropped. Both high specificity and high sensitivity reportedly marked the classifier's diagnosis of cytomegalovirus status.

Germline loops: CDR1 SGHTA, CDR2 FQGNSA. This CDR3 comprises 15 residues. V lost 2 bases and J lost 1, with 8 bases in between. As regards this clone: Its antigen is as yet unknown.

The sequence was obtained from a man aged 30 to 39 in good health and CMV-seronegative. The sequencing sample was made of PBMCs. V is TRBV7-2 and J is TRBJ2-2; no definite D call. The CDR3 DNA is TGTGCCAGCAGCTTATTTAGCCTGAACACCGGGGAGCTGTTTTTT. Its translation: CASSLFSLNTGELFF.